This record looks at one T cell receptor beta chain sequence and its context. This sample is drawn from a study of OX40 agonist ivuxolimab in advanced cancers. Study details: Every 2 weeks, patients received ivuxolimab intravenously, dosed at 0.01 to 10 mg/kg. Head and neck, renal cell, melanoma or hepatocellular carcinoma were the cancers that dose-escalation patients had. A mean age of around 63 years, range about 23 to 90, was recorded, and over 65% were male.

Using immunoSEQ multiplex PCR, the repertoire was profiled, and TCRdb retains in-frame clones only, with some absent. This table has roughly 60,000 clones, around 84% appearing once. Germline lookup yields CDR1 SGDLS and CDR2 YYNGEE. V trimming: 3 bases; J trimming: 3 bases; junction bases outside the gene matches: 6. The CDR3 covers 15 residues. This receptor was obtained from an adult with an advanced solid tumor such as melanoma, head and neck, liver or kidney cancer. The gene calls are TRBV9 and TRBJ2-7; the match to TRBD1 covers 10 bases. The sample here was CD4+ or CD8+ T cells sorted from blood, taken in a trial of the OX40 agonist ivuxolimab. The CDR3 loop reads CASSAATGGHYEQYF. In nucleotides, the CDR3 is TGTGCCAGCAGCGCCGCGACAGGGGGCCACTACGAGCAGTACTTC.